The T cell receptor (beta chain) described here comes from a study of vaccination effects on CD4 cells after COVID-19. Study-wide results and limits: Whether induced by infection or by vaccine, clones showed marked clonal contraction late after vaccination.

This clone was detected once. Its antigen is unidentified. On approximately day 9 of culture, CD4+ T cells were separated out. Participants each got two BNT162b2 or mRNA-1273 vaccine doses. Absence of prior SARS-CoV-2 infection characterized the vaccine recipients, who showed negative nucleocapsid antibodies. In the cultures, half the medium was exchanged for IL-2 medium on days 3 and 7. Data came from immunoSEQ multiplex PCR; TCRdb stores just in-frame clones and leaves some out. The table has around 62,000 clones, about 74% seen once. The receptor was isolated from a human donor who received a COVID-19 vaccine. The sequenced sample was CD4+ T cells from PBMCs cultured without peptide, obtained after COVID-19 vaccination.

CDR3 sequence (DNA): TGTGCCAGCAGTTTACCCGGGACAGCTACTAATGAGCAGTTCTTC. It yields the protein CASSLPGTATNEQFF. This chain connects TRBV28 to TRBJ2-1, with 7 bases identical to TRBD1. CDR1 and CDR2 from the germline V gene are MDHEN and SYDVKM. Trimming cost V 2 bases and J 7 bases; bases outside gene matches: 8. This CDR3 is built from 15 residues.